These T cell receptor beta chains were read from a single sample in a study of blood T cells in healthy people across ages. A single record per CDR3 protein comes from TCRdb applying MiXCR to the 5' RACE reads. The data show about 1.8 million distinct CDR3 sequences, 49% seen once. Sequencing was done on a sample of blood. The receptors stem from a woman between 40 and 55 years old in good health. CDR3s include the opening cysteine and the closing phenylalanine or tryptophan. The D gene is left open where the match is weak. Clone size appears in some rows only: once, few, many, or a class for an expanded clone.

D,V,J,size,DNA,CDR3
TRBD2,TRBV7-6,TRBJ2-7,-,TGTGCCAGCAGCTCCGGACTAGCGGGGGGCATCATCTCCTACGAGCAGTACTTC,CASSSGLAGGIISYEQYF
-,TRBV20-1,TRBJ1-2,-,TGCAGTGCTAAAACAGGGATTACTTGGGGCTACACCTTC,CSAKTGITWGYTF
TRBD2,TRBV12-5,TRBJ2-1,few,TGTGCTAGTGGTTTGGTAGGACTAGCGGGCACCAATGAGCAGTTCTTC,CASGLVGLAGTNEQFF
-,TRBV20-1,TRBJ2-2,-,TGCAGTGTGCCCGCAGAGGGAAGTTCCGGGGAGCTGTTTTTT,CSVPAEGSSGELFF
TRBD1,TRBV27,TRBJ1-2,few,TGTGCCAGCAGGCATCGGGACAGGAATAACTATGGCTACACCTTC,CASRHRDRNNYGYTF
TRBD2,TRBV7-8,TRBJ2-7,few,TGTGCCAGCAGCTCCGGGGAGGGGCAAGACGAGCAGTACTTC,CASSSGEGQDEQYF
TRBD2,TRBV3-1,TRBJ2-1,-,TGTGCCAGCAGCCAAGATCGCGCGGGAGACCGGATAAATGAGCAGTTCTTC,CASSQDRAGDRINEQFF
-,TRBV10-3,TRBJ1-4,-,TGTGCCATCAGTGAGTCGGGGGGTTCTAATGAAAAACTGTTTTTT,CAISESGGSNEKLFF
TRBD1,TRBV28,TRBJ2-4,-,TGTGCCAGCAGCCTTCTAAGACAGGGGAACTACGAGCGGTACTTC,CASSLLRQGNYERYF
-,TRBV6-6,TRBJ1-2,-,TGTGCCAGCAGTTCGGCGGAGGGCTACACCTTC,CASSSAEGYTF
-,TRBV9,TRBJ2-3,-,TGTGCCAGCAGCCGAGAGGCCACAGATACGCAGTATTTT,CASSREATDTQYF
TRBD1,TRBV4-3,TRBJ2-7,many,TGCGCCAGCAGCCAAGATTTGGGACAGGTTTACGAGCAGTACTTC,CASSQDLGQVYEQYF
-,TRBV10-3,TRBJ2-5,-,TGTGCCATCAGAAGACAGTTGACAGAGACCCAGTACTTC,CAIRRQLTETQYF
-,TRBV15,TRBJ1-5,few,TGTGCCACTCGAGAACAGGGTTGGCGTCAGCCCCAGCATTTT,CATREQGWRQPQHF
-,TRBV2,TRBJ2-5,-,TGTGCCAGCAAGGAGGAAGTAGGGCCCATTGAGACCCAGTACTTC,CASKEEVGPIETQYF
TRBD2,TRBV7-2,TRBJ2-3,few,TGTGCCAGCAGCTTAGACTTTAGCGGGGGGGCGAAGGCGCAGTATTTT,CASSLDFSGGAKAQYF
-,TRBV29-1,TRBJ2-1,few,TGCAGCGCCCGGACTGCCTACAATGAGCAGTTCTTC,CSARTAYNEQFF
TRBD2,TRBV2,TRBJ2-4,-,TGTGCCAGCAGTGATACTCCCGGGACTAGCTGTGCCTCACGTCTCGAAAACATTCAGTACTTC,CASSDTPGTSCASRLENIQYF
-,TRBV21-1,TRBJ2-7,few,TGTGCCAGCGGACACAATCCGGGACGGCCGTACGAGCAGTACTTC,CASGHNPGRPYEQYF
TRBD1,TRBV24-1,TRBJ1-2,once,TGTGCCACCAGTGAGCCGACAGGGTTCTATGGCTACACCTTC,CATSEPTGFYGYTF
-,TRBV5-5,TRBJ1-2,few,TGTGCCAGCAGCTTGTCTTCAGGCGACTATGGCTACACCTTC,CASSLSSGDYGYTF
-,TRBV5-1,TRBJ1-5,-,TGCGCCAGCAGCCGACCTCCGGACCCTAGCAATCAGCCCCAGCATTTT,CASSRPPDPSNQPQHF
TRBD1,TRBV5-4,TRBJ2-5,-,TGTGCCAGCAGCTCTGGGACAGGGAGGTTGAAGACCCAGTACTTC,CASSSGTGRLKTQYF
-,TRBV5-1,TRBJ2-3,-,TGCGCCAGCAGCACTCATAGCACAGATACGCAGTATTTT,CASSTHSTDTQYF
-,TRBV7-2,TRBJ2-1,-,TGTGCCAGCAGTATGGCTAACTTCCAGTACAATGCGCAGTTCTTC,CASSMANFQYNAQFF
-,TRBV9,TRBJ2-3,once,TGTGCCAGCAGCAACCCGCTTGATACCGGGGGGCGCACAGATACGCAGTATTTT,CASSNPLDTGGRTDTQYF
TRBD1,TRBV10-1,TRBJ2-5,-,TGCGCCAGCCAAGGGGACAGCCCGGGGGAGACCCAGTACTTC,CASQGDSPGETQYF